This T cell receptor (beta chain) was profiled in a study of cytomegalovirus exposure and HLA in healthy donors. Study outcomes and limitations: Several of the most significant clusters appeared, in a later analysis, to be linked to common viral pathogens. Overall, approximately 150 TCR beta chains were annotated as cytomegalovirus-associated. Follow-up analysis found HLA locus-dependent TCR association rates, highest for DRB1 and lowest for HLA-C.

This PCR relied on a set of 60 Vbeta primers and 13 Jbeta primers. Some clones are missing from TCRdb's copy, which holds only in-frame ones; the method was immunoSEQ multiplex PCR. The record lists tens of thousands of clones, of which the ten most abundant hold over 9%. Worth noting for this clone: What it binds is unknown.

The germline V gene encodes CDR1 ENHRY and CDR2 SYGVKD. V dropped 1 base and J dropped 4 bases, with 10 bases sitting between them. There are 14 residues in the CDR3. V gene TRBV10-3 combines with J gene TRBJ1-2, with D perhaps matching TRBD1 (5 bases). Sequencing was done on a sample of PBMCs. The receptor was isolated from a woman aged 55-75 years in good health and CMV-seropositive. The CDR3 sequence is CAISELQAAYGYTF. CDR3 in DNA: TGTGCCATCAGTGAGTTACAGGCTGCCTATGGCTACACCTTC.